This TCR beta chain was sequenced in a study of shared T cell receptors in the human thymus. Germline V gene lookup returns CDR1 LNHDA and CDR2 SQIVND (reference sequence). Trimming removed 3 bases from V and 0 bases from J, with 14 bases in between. The length of the CDR3 is 16 residues. The repertoire was sequenced with immunoSEQ multiplex PCR; TCRdb's copy has only in-frame clones and lacks some. The table has approximately 760,000 clones, approximately 85% seen once. This sample was shared with a second study, whose subject was human thymus T cells.

Sequencing was done on a sample of thymocytes. The source is a girl less than two years old with a congenital heart defect. The chain is built from TRBV19 and TRBJ1-1, with D possibly TRBD1 on 5 matching bases. CDR3 loop: CASSISLGGMNTEAFF. As DNA, the CDR3 is TGTGCCAGTAGTATTTCCCTGGGGGGAATGAACACTGAAGCTTTCTTT.